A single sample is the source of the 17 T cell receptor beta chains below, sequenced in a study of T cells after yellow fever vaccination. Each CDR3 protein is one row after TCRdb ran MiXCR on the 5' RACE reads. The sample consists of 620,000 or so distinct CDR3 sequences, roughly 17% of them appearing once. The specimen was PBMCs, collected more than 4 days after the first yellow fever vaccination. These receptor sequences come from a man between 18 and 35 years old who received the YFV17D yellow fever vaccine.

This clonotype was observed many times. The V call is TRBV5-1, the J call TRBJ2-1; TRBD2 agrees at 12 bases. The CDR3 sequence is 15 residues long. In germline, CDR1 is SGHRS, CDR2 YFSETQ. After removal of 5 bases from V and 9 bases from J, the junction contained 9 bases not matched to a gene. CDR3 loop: CASRAGTSGFAEQFF. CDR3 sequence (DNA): TGCGCCAGCAGGGCCGGGACTAGCGGGTTTGCTGAGCAGTTCTTC.

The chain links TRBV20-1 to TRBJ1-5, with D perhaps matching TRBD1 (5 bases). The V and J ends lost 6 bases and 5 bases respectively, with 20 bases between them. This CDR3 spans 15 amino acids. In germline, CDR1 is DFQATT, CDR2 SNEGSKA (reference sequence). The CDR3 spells CSAEKGIAPHQPQHF. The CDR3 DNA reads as TGCAGTGCGGAGAAGGGGATAGCCCCCCATCAGCCCCAGCATTTT.

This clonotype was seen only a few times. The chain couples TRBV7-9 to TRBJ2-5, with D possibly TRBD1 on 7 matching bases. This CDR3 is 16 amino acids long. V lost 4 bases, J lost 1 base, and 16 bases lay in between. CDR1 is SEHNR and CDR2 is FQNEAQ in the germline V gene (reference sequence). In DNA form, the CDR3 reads TGTGCCAGCAGCTCGGGGGTGACAGGGCGCCAAGAGACCCAGTACTTC. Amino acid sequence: CASSSGVTGRQETQYF.

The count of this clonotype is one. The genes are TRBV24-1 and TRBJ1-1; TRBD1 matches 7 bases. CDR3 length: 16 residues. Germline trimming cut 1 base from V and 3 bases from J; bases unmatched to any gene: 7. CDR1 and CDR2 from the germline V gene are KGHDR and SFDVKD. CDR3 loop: CATSDLGQGVDTEAFF. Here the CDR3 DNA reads TGTGCCACCAGTGATTTAGGGCAGGGGGTTGACACTGAAGCTTTCTTT.

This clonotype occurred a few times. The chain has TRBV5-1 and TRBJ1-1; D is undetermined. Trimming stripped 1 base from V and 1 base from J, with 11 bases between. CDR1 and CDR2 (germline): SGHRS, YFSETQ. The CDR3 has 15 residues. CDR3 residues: CASSLMGVGNTEAFF. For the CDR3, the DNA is TGCGCCAGCAGCTTGATGGGAGTGGGGAACACTGAAGCTTTCTTT. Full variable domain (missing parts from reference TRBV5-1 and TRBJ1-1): KAGVTQTPRYLIKTRGQQVTLSCSPISGHRSVSWYQQTPGQGLQFLFEYFSETQRNKGNFPGRFSGRQFSNSRSEMNVSTLELGDSALYLCASSLMGVGNTEAFFGQGTRLTVV.

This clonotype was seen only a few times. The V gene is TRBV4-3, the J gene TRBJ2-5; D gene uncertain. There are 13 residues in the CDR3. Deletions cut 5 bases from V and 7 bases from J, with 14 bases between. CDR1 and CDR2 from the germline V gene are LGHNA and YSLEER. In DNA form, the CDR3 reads TGCGCCAGCAGCGGCGAGGCCTGGGGGACCCAGTACTTC. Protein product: CASSGEAWGTQYF.

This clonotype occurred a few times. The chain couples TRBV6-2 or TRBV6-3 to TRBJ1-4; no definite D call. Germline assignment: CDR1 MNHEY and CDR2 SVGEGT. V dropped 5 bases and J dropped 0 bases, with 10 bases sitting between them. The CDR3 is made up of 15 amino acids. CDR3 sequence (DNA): TGTGCCAGCAGTGACCGGACGGCAACTAATGAAAAACTGTTTTTT. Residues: CASSDRTATNEKLFF.

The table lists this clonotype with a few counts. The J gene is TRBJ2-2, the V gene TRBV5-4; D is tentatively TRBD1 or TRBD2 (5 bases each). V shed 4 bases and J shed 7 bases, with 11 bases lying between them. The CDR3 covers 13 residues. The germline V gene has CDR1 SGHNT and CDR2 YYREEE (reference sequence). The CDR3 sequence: CASSRDRGGELFF. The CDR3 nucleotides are TGTGCCAGCAGCCGGGACCGAGGCGGGGAGCTGTTTTTT.

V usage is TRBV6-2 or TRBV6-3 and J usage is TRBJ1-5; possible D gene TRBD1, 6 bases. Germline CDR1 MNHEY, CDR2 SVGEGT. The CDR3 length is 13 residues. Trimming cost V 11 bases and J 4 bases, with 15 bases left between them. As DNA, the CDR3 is TGTGCCGGAGGGAACAGGGCAAATCAGCCCCAGCATTTT. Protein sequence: CAGGNRANQPQHF.

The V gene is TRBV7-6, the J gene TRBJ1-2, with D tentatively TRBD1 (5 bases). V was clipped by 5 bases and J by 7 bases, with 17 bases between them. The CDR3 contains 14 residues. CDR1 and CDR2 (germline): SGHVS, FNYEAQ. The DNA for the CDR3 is TGTGCCAGCAGCCCGGTCAGGGACGTGGGTGGCTACACCTTC. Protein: CASSPVRDVGGYTF.

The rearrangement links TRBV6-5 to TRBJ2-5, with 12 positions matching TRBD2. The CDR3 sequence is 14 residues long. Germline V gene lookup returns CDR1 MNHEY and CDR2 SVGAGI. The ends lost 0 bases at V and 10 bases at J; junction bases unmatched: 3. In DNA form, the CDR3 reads TGTGCCAGCAGTTACTCAACTAGCGGGGGGAACCAGTACTTC. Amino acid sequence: CASSYSTSGGNQYF.

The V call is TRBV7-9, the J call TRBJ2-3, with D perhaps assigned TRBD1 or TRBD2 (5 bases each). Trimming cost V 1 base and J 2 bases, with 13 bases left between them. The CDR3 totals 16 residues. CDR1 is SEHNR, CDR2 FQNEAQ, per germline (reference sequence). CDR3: CASSLDEGPPTDTQYF. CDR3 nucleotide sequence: TGTGCCAGCAGCTTAGATGAGGGACCACCCACAGATACGCAGTATTTT.

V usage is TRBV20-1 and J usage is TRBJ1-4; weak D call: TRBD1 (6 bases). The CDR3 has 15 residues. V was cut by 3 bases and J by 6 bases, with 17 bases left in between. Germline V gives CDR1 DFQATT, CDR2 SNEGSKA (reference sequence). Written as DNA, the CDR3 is TGCAGTGCTAGCCTACCAGGGGAGCGTTATGAAAAACTGTTTTTT. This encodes CSASLPGERYEKLFF.

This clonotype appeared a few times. CDR3 DNA sequence: TGTGCCACTAAGACTAGCGGGGGGACAGATACGCAGTATTTT. This translates into CATKTSGGTDTQYF. The V gene is TRBV7-2, the J gene TRBJ2-3, with 13 bases fitting TRBD2. Germline CDR1 is SGHTA and CDR2 is FQGNSA. The CDR3 extends over 14 amino acids. J gave up 3 bases and V 10 bases, and 4 bases lay outside the gene matches.

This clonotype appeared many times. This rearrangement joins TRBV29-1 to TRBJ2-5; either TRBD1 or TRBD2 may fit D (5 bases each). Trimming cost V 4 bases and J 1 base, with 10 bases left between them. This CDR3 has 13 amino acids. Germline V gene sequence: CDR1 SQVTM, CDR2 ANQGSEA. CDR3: CSVAVGAQETQYF. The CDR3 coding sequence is TGCAGCGTTGCGGTCGGGGCCCAAGAGACCCAGTACTTC.

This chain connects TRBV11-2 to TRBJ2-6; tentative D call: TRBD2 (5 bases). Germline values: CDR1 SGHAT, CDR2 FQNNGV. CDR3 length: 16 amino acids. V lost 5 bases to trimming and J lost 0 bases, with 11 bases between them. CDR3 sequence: CASSPGKISGANVLTF. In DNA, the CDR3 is TGTGCCAGCAGCCCGGGGAAAATCTCTGGGGCCAACGTCCTGACTTTC.

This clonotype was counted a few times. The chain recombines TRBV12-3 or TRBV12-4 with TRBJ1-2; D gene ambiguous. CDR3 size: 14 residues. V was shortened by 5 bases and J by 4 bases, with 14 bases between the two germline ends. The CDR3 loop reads CASSPRPVRYGYTF. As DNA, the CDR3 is TGTGCCAGCAGTCCACGACCTGTGCGCTATGGCTACACCTTC.